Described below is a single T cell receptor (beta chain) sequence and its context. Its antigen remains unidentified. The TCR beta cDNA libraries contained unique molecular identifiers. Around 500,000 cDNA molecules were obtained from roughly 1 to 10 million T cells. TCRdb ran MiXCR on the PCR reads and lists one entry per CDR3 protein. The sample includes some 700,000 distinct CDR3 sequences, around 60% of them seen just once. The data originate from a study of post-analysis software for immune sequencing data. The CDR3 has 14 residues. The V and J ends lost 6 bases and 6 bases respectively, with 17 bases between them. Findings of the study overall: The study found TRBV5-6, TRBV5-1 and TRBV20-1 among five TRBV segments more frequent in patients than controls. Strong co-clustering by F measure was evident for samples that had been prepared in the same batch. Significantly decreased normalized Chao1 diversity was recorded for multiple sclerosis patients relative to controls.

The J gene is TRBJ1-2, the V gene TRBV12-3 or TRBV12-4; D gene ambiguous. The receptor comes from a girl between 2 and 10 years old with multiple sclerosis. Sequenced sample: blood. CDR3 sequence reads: CASRSHAVRDGYTF. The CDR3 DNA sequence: TGTGCCAGCAGATCACACGCAGTCAGAGATGGCTACACCTTC.